This T cell receptor (beta chain) emerged from a study of blood T cells in healthy people across ages (dated by TCRdb to the mid-2010s). Concerning the study at large: In model experiments, roughly one uniquely barcoded TCR beta cDNA molecule per two T cells was captured by template switching. Age-related changes in TCR beta repertoire diversity were measured in the study by deep sequencing normalized with unique cDNA molecular identifiers. Using the same blood draw, the study looked at two additional independent replicas of 1 million unique cDNA reads for two donors, one aged 18 to 30 and the other aged 80 or older. The donors were split into four age groups: young (average about 15 years), middle-aged (around 40), aged (roughly 60) and long-lived (roughly 88). Donors of different ages were randomly distributed across sequencing lanes to avoid experimental bias. On the study overall, not on this receptor specifically: The long-lived group showed more naive CD4+ T cells, fewer expanded clones and increased TCR diversity than the aged group, suggesting age selection. Because the CMV infection status of the donors was unknown, age-related changes in expanded clonotypes may potentially have been confounded. Since profiling was done on bulk unsorted PBMCs, naive and antigen-experienced compartments could not be conclusively compared. Estimates of total diversity from one million sequenced T cells were regarded as lower bounds and underestimates. Observed TCR beta diversity correlated strongly with the percentage of naive T cells measured by flow cytometry. As age increased, observed TCR beta diversity per million T cells dropped in a roughly linear way, and a significant reduction was already evident by age about 40.

Systemically healthy Caucasian individuals from Russia, approximately 39 in total and aged roughly 6 to 100 years, were included as donors. Each donor gave 9 to 10 milliliters of peripheral blood, collected into EDTA-treated Vacutainer tubes. Ficoll-Paque density-gradient centrifugation was used to isolate PBMCs, with at least 6.5 million per sample. Trizol reagent was used to extract total RNA from PBMCs, with at least 5.5 micrograms per sample. For every donor, an aliquot of PBMCs went through flow cytometry to measure the percentages of naive CD45RAhigh/CD27high T cells. The library was produced with 5' RACE. The reads were generated on an Illumina HiSeq 2500. A second PCR of about 6 to 11 cycles was performed with a sample-barcoded 5' primer and a J-beta primer mix. A template-switch 5' adaptor carrying 12 random nucleotides introduced a unique molecular identifier onto each TCR beta cDNA molecule. Each sample yielded at least 2.5 million CDR3-containing paired-end reads. First-strand cDNA was synthesized from all RNA with the Mint cDNA synthesis kit, primed by a TRBC-specific oligonucleotide. After uracil-DNA glycosylase treatment, a first 18-cycle PCR used universal primers M1SS and BC2_uni_R on all cDNA. The authors processed their data as follows. For normalization, 1 million high-quality reads were randomly selected from each sample, with every read carrying a distinct molecular identifier. Instead of being binned into consensus sequences, reads that shared molecular identifiers were thrown out. CDR3 identification, clonotype clustering and error correction used MiTCR with a Q25 quality threshold and the strictest error-elimination algorithm. A nonparametric unseen species model using Euler transformation provided a lower-bound estimate of total TCR beta diversity. Clones were called with MiXCR by TCRdb after fastp trimmed the public reads at Q25, and only in-frame beta chains were retained. Rows are combined by CDR3 protein, so each entry shows the most common genes and DNA. TCRdb assigned the V and J calls; the authors' analysis was not used. The sample profile shows fewer than 2,000,000 distinct CDR3 sequences; 34% of them were found once. The top ten constitute around 10% of the sample.

V lost 4 bases and J lost 0 bases; the stretch between them is 10 bases long. Per the germline V gene, SQVTM is the CDR1 and ANQGSEA is the CDR2. From the cysteine through the phenylalanine, the CDR3 covers 14 amino acids. Of the read, only the CDR3 DNA is kept; its 42 bases are in frame from base 1. This clonotype was recorded many times. No cognate antigen has been identified for it. Qualities for individual bases were not recorded, and no much larger clone is one base off. Specimen: blood. In this chain, TRBV29-1 is recombined with TRBJ2-4; possibly the D gene is TRBD1, per 5 matching bases. The sequence was collected from a woman aged 25 to 39 in good health. CDR3 loop: CSVVDTLAKNIQYF. DNA sequence: TGCAGCGTTGTGGACACCTTAGCCAAAAACATTCAGTACTTC.